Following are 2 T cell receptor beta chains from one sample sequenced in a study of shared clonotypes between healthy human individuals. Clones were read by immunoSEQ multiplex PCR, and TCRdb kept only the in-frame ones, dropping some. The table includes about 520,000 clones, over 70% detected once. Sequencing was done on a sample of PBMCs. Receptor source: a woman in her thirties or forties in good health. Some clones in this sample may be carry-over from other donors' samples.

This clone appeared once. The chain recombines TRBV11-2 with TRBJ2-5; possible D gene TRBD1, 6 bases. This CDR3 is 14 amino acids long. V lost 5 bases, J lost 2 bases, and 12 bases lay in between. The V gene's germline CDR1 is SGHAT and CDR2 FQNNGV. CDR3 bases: TGTGCCAGCAGCCAACAGGGCCCGCAAGAGACCCAGTACTTC. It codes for CASSQQGPQETQYF.

CDR3 sequence: CASTLSGAANYGYTF. CDR3 in DNA: TGTGCCAGCACCCTATCAGGCGCAGCTAACTATGGCTACACCTTC. The chain uses TRBV5-6 and TRBJ1-2, with no clear D. CDR3 length equals 15 residues. Trimming pared 6 bases from V and 0 bases from J, leaving 15 bases between. CDR1 SGHDT and CDR2 YYEEEE come from the germline V gene.